The clone carrying this T cell receptor beta chain was observed once. Its antigen is unknown. The data were taken from a study of chemoradiotherapy in HPV16-positive cancers. General study findings and limits: Candidate HPV-specific clones and E7-related TCR motifs grew in tumor during treatment.

Data came from immunoSEQ multiplex PCR; TCRdb stores just in-frame clones and leaves some out. Among approximately 11,000 clones listed, 70% to 80% were seen once. This CDR3 contains 15 residues. CDR1 SGHVS and CDR2 FNYEAQ come from the germline V gene. V lost 1 base to trimming and J lost 0 bases, with 8 bases between them. The rearrangement joins TRBV7-6 to TRBJ2-3; D remains ambiguous. The sequence was obtained from a human donor with HPV-associated anogenital cancer. The specimen was obtained from a patient who underwent chemoradiotherapy. The CDR3 protein is CASSLVGPSTDTQYF. The CDR3 coding sequence is TGTGCCAGCAGCTTAGTGGGTCCGAGCACAGATACGCAGTATTTT.